This entry lists 27 T cell receptor beta chains sequenced from one sample in a study of cytomegalovirus exposure and HLA in healthy donors. Here immunoSEQ multiplex PCR was the method, and the copy in TCRdb shows in-frame clones only, minus some. The table records roughly 47,000 clones, 93% of them present only once. Sequences were obtained from PBMCs. The receptors originated from a woman between 18 and 30 years old in good health and CMV-seronegative.

The CDR3 bases are TGTGCCAGCAGCAAGGTACAGAGCTATGGCTACACCTTC. It codes for CASSKVQSYGYTF. The gene calls are TRBV7-9 and TRBJ1-2; D not resolved. Germline CDR1 SEHNR, CDR2 FQNEAQ (reference sequence). This CDR3 has 13 amino acids. With 5 bases removed from V and 4 bases from J, the gap between germline ends came to 11 bases.

The chain carries TRBV7-9 and TRBJ2-2, with D unclear. V lost 7 bases, J lost 7 bases, and 10 bases lay in between. Germline-derived CDR1 and CDR2 are SEHNR and FQNEAQ (reference sequence). The CDR3 sequence is 12 residues long. This CDR3 reads CASTQEVGELFF. DNA for the CDR3: TGTGCCAGCACCCAAGAGGTCGGGGAGCTGTTTTTT.

The chain uses TRBV6-1 and TRBJ1-1; 7 bases agree with TRBD1. CDR3 size: 15 residues. With 4 bases clipped from V and 1 base from J, the junction kept 6 bases outside the gene matches. Germline V gives CDR1 MNHNS, CDR2 SASEGT. The CDR3 loop reads CASSARDSANTEAFF. CDR3 bases: TGTGCCAGCAGTGCCCGGGACAGCGCGAACACTGAAGCTTTCTTT.

This chain joins TRBV5-1 and TRBJ1-1; 9 bases map to TRBD1. The ends lost 4 bases at V and 2 bases at J; junction bases unmatched: 3. CDR1 is SGHRS and CDR2 is YFSETQ in the germline V gene. This CDR3 has 14 residues. CDR3 bases: TGCGCCAGCAGCAGTACAGGGGGCAACACTGAAGCTTTCTTT. Protein: CASSSTGGNTEAFF.

This clone was found once. The chain carries TRBV7-6 and TRBJ2-2, with a possible D match to TRBD1 (5 bases). V lost 4 bases, J lost 9 bases, and 18 bases lay in between. This CDR3 comprises 15 residues. In germline, CDR1 is SGHVS, CDR2 FNYEAQ. As DNA, the CDR3 is TGTGCCAGCAGCTCACCCTGGGCCCAGGGAAGGGAGCTGTTTTTT. It translates to CASSSPWAQGRELFF.

This chain connects TRBV6-1 to TRBJ1-2; a possible D gene is TRBD1 (6 bases). Germline V gives CDR1 MNHNS, CDR2 SASEGT. This CDR3 contains 15 residues. V lost 6 bases and J lost 3, with 17 bases in between. The CDR3 spells CASSAVTGSDYGYTF. The CDR3 nucleotides read TGTGCCAGCAGCGCCGTGACAGGCTCAGACTATGGCTACACCTTC.

The rearrangement links TRBV27 to TRBJ2-3, with TRBD1 matching over 8 bases. In germline, CDR1 is MNHEY, CDR2 SMNVEV (reference sequence). V shed 5 bases, J shed 6 bases, and the junction held 13 bases outside the gene matches. The CDR3 sequence is 16 residues long. This CDR3 is CASSPRTGIILDTQYF. DNA for the CDR3: TGTGCCAGCAGTCCCCGGACAGGGATAATTCTGGATACGCAGTATTTT.

The chain couples TRBV11-3 to TRBJ2-3, with TRBD1 matching 9 bases. This CDR3 comprises 19 residues. The germline CDR1 and CDR2 sequences are SGHNT and YENEEA. V lost 1 base to trimming and J lost 1 base; unmatched junction nucleotides: 12. DNA for the CDR3: TGTGCCAGCAGCTTAGGGGAGGACAGGGGTATCGGGTGCACAGATACGCAGTATTTT. This translates into CASSLGEDRGIGCTDTQYF.

J is TRBJ2-7 and V is TRBV2; D uncertain. With 8 bases removed from V and 3 bases from J, the gap between germline ends came to 5 bases. The V gene's germline CDR1 is SNHLY and CDR2 FYNNEI. The CDR3 length is 10 residues. The CDR3 spells CASSGYEQYF. DNA for the CDR3: TGTGCCAGCTCGGGCTACGAGCAGTACTTC.

The chain uses TRBV19 and TRBJ2-7; TRBD2 agrees at 11 bases. The CDR3 totals 16 residues. CDR1 is LNHDA, CDR2 SQIVND, per germline (reference sequence). After removal of 4 bases from V and 2 bases from J, the junction contained 7 bases not matched to a gene. The CDR3 spells CASSTDTLAGAYEQYF. The CDR3, as DNA: TGTGCCAGTAGTACAGATACACTAGCGGGGGCCTACGAGCAGTACTTC.

This sequence joins TRBV6-5 and TRBJ2-5; tentative D call: TRBD2 (6 bases). V was clipped by 6 bases and J by 8 bases, with 13 bases between them. The CDR3 extends over 12 amino acids. Germline CDR1 is MNHEY and CDR2 is SVGAGI. The CDR3 DNA is TGTGCCAGCAGATCAACGGGGGACACCCAGTACTTC. Protein: CASRSTGDTQYF.

This chain uses TRBV5-1 with TRBJ1-6; a possible D gene is TRBD1 (5 bases). This CDR3 is built from 16 residues. The germline V and J ends were trimmed by 0 bases and 4 bases, with 11 bases remaining between them. The germline V gene encodes CDR1 SGHRS and CDR2 YFSETQ. The CDR3 loop is CASSLAPQEYNSPLHF. In nucleotides, the CDR3 is TGCGCCAGCAGCTTGGCCCCACAGGAGTATAATTCACCCCTCCACTTT.

The DNA for the CDR3 is TGTGCCAGCAGCTTAGGACAGGCTAGCAATCAGCCCCAGCATTTT. Its protein product is CASSLGQASNQPQHF. This chain links TRBV5-6 with TRBJ1-5, with 7 nucleotides matching TRBD1. CDR3 length equals 15 residues. In germline, CDR1 is SGHDT, CDR2 YYEEEE. The ends lost 2 bases at V and 0 bases at J; junction bases unmatched: 2.

The V and J genes are TRBV27 and TRBJ2-5; 7 bases fit TRBD2. V lost 6 bases to trimming and J lost 2 bases; unmatched junction nucleotides: 3. The CDR3 runs to 13 residues. CDR1 is MNHEY, CDR2 SMNVEV, per germline (reference sequence). CDR3 in amino acids: CASSLSGQETQYF. DNA for the CDR3: TGTGCCAGCAGCCTTAGCGGGCAAGAGACCCAGTACTTC.

CDR3 sequence reads: CASSLFQGADSGNTIYF. The CDR3 DNA follows: TGTGCCAGCAGCTTATTTCAGGGCGCGGACTCTGGAAACACCATATATTTT. The chain uses TRBV5-8 and TRBJ1-3; TRBD1 is a possible D gene (5 bases). Germline assignment: CDR1 SGHTS and CDR2 YDEGEE. This CDR3 is built from 17 residues. V was trimmed by 2 bases and J by 0 bases, leaving 15 bases between them.

This chain links TRBV5-1 with TRBJ2-1; 7 nucleotides align to TRBD1. CDR1 is SGHRS, CDR2 YFSETQ, per germline. The CDR3 spans 13 residues. V lost 2 bases and J lost 10; bases outside the gene matches: 6. DNA for the CDR3: TGCGCCAGCAGCTTAGGTGGGACAGACGAGCAGTTCTTC. It codes for CASSLGGTDEQFF.

The chain joins TRBV7-2 to TRBJ2-1; possibly TRBD2 for D (5 bases). V lost 1 base to trimming and J lost 0 bases, with 7 bases between them. Germline V gene data show CDR1 as SGHTA and CDR2 as FQGNSA. This CDR3 contains 15 residues. CDR3 nucleotides: TGTGCCAGCAGCTTAGGGGAGAGCTCCTACAATGAGCAGTTCTTC. Translating it yields CASSLGESSYNEQFF.

This chain uses TRBV28 with TRBJ1-1; D call uncertain. Germline loops: CDR1 MDHEN, CDR2 SYDVKM. CDR3 length: 13 amino acids. With 2 bases removed from V and 4 bases from J, the gap between germline ends came to 8 bases. CDR3 sequence: CASSLRVGTEAFF. CDR3 DNA sequence: TGTGCCAGCAGTTTACGGGTAGGCACTGAAGCTTTCTTT.

The gene calls are TRBV2 and TRBJ1-5; tentative D call: TRBD1 (5 bases). CDR1 and CDR2 (germline): SNHLY, FYNNEI. The CDR3 loop spans 15 amino acids. Between the trimmed V and J ends, which lost 4 bases and 3 bases, there was a span of 13 bases. The CDR3 sequence is CASSAVTGDNQPQHF. DNA for the CDR3: TGTGCCAGCAGTGCGGTAACAGGAGACAATCAGCCCCAGCATTTT. Supplemented by reference TRBV2 and TRBJ1-5, the full variable domain reads EPEVTQTPSHQVTQMGQEVILRCVPISNHLYFYWYRQILGQKVEFLVSFYNNEISEKSEIFDDQFSVERPDGSNFTLKIRSTKLEDSAMYFCASSAVTGDNQPQHFGDGTRLSIL.

The chain employs TRBV5-6 and TRBJ2-7, with TRBD1 as a possible D gene (6 bases). Trimming removed 2 bases at V and 4 bases at J, with 7 bases between. This CDR3 comprises 12 residues. Germline V lookup: CDR1 SGHDT, CDR2 YYEEEE. The CDR3 here is CASSLQGYEQYF. The DNA for the CDR3 is TGTGCCAGCAGCTTACAGGGTTACGAGCAGTACTTC.

CDR3 in DNA: TGCGCCAGCAGCGCCCGGGACAGGGCTAATGAAAAACTGTTTTTT. It encodes CASSARDRANEKLFF. This chain uses TRBV4-1 with TRBJ1-4, with 9 bases fitting TRBD1. Germline CDR1 reads MGHRA; CDR2 reads YSYEKL. The CDR3 sequence is 15 residues long. Unmatched junction bases numbered 4, after V lost 5 bases and J lost 3 bases.

V and J are TRBV19 and TRBJ2-1; 8 bases align to TRBD2. V trimming: 3 bases; J trimming: 6 bases; junction bases outside the gene matches: 7. From germline, CDR1 is LNHDA and CDR2 SQIVND (reference sequence). The CDR3 is made up of 15 amino acids. CDR3 sequence reads: CASSIMAGGSNEQFF. DNA for the CDR3: TGTGCCAGTAGTATCATGGCGGGGGGAAGCAATGAGCAGTTCTTC.

The rearrangement joins TRBV25-1 to TRBJ2-1, with TRBD1 identical over 10 bases. CDR1 and CDR2 from the germline V gene are MGHDK and SYGVNS. The CDR3 is made up of 15 amino acids. The trim removed 3 bases at V and 5 bases at J, leaving 4 bases unmatched. The CDR3 here is CASSDLGQGDNEQFF. The DNA for the CDR3 is TGTGCCAGCAGTGACCTCGGACAGGGGGACAATGAGCAGTTCTTC.

This rearrangement joins TRBV18 to TRBJ1-5; tentative D call: TRBD1 (6 bases). The CDR3 is 13 amino acids. V lost 6 bases and J 5 bases, leaving 11 bases between the germline ends. Per the germline V gene, CDR1 is KGHSH and CDR2 is LQKENI. Here the CDR3 DNA reads TGTGCCAGCTCCCGAGGGGGAGATCAGCCCCAGCATTTT. This codes for CASSRGGDQPQHF.

The V and J genes are TRBV6-1 and TRBJ1-3, with D possibly matching TRBD1 (6 bases). Trimming took 2 bases from V and 3 from J, leaving 14 bases between them. CDR3 length equals 16 residues. Germline V CDR1 and CDR2: MNHNS, SASEGT. As DNA, the CDR3 is TGTGCCAGCAGTGAACAGGGGACCGGAGGTGGAAACACCATATATTTT. Translation: CASSEQGTGGGNTIYF.

The rearrangement joins TRBV25-1 to TRBJ1-2; the D gene is possibly TRBD1 (5 bases). The CDR3 is made up of 13 amino acids. Germline CDR1 MGHDK, CDR2 SYGVNS. The V gene lost 2 bases and the J gene lost 4 bases, with 8 bases spanning the gap. The CDR3 sequence is CASSETGLYGYTF. In DNA form, the CDR3 reads TGTGCCAGCAGTGAAACAGGTCTCTATGGCTACACCTTC.

The chain links TRBV28 to TRBJ1-2; D perhaps matches TRBD1 (5 bases). The CDR3 length is 13 residues. Trimming took off 4 bases at V and 4 bases at J, with 10 bases between the two ends. Germline V lookup: CDR1 MDHEN, CDR2 SYDVKM. CDR3 residues: CASSSQGGYGYTF. For the CDR3, the DNA is TGTGCCAGCAGTTCGCAGGGCGGCTATGGCTACACCTTC.